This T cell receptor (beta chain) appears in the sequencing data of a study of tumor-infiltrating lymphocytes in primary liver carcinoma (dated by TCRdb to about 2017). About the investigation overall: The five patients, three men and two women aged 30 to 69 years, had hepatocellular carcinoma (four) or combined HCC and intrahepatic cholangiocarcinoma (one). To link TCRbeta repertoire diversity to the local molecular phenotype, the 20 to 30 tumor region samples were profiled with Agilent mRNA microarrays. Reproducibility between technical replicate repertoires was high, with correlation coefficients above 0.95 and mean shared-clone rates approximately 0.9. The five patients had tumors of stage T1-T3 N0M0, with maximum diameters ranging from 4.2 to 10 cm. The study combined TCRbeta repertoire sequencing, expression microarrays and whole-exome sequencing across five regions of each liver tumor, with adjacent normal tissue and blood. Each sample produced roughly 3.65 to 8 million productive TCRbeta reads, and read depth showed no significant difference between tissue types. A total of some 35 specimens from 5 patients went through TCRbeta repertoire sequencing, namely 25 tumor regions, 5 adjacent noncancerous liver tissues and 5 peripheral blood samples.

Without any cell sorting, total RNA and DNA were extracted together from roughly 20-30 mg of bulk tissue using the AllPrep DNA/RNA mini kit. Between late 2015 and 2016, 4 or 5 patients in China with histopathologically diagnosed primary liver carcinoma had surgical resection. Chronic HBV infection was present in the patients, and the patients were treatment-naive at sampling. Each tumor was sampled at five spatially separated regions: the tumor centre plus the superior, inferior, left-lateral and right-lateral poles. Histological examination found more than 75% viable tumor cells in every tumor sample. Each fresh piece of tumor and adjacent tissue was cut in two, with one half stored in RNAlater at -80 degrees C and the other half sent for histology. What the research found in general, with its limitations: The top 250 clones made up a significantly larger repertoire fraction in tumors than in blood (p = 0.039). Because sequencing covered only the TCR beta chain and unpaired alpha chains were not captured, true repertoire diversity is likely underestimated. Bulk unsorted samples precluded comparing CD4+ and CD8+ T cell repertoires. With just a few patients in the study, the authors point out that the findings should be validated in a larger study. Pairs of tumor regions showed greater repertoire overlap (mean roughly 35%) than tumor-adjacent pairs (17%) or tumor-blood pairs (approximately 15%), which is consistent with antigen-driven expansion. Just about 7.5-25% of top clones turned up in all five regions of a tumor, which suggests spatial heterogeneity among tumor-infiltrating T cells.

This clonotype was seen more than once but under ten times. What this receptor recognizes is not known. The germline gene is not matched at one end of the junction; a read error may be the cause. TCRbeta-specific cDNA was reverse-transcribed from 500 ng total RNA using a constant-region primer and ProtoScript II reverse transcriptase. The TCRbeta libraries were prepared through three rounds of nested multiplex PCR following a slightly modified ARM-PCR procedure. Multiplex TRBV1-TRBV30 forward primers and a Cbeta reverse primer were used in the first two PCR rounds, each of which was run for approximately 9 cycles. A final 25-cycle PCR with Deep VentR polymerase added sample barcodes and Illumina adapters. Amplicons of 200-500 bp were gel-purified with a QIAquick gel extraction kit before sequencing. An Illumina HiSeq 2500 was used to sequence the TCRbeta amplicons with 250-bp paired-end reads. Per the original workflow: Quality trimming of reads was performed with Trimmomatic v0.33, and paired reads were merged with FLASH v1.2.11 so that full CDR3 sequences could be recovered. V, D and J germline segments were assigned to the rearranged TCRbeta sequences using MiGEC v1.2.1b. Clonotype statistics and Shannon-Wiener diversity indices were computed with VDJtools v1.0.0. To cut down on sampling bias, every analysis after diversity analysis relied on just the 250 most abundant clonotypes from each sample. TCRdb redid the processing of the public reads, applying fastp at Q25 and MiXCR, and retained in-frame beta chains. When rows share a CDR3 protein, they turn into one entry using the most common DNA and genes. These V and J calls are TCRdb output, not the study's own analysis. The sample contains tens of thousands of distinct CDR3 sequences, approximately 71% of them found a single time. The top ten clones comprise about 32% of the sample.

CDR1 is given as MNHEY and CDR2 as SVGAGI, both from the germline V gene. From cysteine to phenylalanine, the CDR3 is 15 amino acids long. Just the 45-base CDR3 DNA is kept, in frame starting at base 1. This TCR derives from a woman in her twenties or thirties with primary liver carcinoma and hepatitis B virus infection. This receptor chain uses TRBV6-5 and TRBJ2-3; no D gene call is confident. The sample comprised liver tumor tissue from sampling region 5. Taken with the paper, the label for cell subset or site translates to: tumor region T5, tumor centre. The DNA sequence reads TGTGCCAACAGTTACTCTTACGGCGACACAGATACGCAGTATTTT. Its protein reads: CANSYSYGDTDTQYF.